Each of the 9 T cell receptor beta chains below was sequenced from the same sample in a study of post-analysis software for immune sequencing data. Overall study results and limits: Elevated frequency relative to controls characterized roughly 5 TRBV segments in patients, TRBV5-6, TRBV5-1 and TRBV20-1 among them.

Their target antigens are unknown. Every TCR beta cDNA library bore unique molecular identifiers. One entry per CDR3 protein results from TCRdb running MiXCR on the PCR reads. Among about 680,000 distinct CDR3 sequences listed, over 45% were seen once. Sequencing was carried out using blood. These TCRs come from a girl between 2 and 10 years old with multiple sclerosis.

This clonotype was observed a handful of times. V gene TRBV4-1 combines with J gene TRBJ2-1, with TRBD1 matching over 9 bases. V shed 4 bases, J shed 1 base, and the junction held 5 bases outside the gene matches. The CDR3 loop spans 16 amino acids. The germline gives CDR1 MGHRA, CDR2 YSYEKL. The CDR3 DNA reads TGCGCCAGCAGCCCAGAAGACAGGGGGTCCTACAATGAGCAGTTCTTC. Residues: CASSPEDRGSYNEQFF.

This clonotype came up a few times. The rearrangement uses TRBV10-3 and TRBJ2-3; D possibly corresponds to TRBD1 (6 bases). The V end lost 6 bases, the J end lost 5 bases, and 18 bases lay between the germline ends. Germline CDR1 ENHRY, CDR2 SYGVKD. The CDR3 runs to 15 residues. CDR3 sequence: CAISPNRVGGDTQYF. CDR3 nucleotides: TGTGCCATCAGCCCTAACAGGGTAGGGGGAGATACGCAGTATTTT.

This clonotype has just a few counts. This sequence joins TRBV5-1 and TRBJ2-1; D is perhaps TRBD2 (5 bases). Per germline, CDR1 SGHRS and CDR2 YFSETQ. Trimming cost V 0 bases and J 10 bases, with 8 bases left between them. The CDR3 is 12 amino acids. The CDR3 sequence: CASSLAEREQFF. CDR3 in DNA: TGCGCCAGCAGCTTGGCAGAGCGGGAGCAGTTCTTC.

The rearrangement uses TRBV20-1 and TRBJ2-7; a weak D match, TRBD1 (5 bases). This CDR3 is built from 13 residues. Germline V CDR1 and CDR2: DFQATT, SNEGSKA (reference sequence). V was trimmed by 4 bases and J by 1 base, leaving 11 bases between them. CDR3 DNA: TGCAGTGCTATAGACAGACCTTCCTACGAGCAGTACTTC. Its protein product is CSAIDRPSYEQYF.

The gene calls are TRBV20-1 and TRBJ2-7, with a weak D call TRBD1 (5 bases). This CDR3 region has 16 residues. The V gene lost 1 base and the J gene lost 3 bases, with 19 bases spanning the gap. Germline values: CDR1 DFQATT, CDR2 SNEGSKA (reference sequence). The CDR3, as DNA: TGCAGTGCTAGAGCGGACCGGGCAGGGCCCCACTACGAGCAGTACTTC. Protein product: CSARADRAGPHYEQYF.

CDR3 residues: CSGVKATSSYNEQFF. The CDR3 DNA is TGCAGTGGAGTGAAGGCTACTAGTTCCTACAATGAGCAGTTCTTC. V gene TRBV20-1 combines with J gene TRBJ2-1, with D perhaps matching TRBD2 (5 bases). The CDR3 length is 15 residues. The V gene lost 7 bases and the J gene lost 1 base, with 17 bases spanning the gap. Germline V CDR1 and CDR2: DFQATT, SNEGSKA (reference sequence).

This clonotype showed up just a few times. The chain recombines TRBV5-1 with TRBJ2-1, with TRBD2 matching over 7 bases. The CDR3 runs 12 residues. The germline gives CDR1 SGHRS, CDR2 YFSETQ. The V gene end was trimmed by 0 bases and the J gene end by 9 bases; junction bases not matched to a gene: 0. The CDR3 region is CASSLGEGEQFF. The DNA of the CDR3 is TGCGCCAGCAGCTTGGGGGAGGGTGAGCAGTTCTTC.

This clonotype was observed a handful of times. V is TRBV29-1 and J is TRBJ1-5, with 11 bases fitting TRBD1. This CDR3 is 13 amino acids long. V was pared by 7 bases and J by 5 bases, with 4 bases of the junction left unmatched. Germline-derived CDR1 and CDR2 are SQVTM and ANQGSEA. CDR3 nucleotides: TGCAGCGCAAGGGGACAGGGGGATCAGCCCCAGCATTTT. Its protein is CSARGQGDQPQHF.

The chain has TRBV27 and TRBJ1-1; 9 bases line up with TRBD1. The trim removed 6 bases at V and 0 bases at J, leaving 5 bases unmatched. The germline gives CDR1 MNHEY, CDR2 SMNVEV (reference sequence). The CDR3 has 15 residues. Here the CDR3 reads CASRQGAQLNTEAFF. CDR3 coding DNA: TGTGCCAGCAGACAGGGGGCTCAATTGAACACTGAAGCTTTCTTT.